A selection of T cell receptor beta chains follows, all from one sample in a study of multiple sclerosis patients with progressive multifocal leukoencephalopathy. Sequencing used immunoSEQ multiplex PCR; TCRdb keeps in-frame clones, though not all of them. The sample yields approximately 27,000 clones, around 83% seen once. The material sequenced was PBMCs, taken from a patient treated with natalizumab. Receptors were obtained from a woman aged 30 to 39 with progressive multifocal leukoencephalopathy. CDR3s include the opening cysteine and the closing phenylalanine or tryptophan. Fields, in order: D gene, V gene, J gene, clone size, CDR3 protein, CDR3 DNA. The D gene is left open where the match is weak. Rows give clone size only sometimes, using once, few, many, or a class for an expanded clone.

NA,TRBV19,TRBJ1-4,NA,CASSIGGGTNEKLFF,TGTGCCAGTAGTATCGGAGGGGGGACTAATGAAAAACTGTTTTTT
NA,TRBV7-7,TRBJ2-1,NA,CASSRGNVGSSYNEQFF,TGTGCCAGCAGCCGGGGGAACGTGGGGTCCTCCTACAATGAGCAGTTCTTC
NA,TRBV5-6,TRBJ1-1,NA,CASSLWGRTAEAFF,TGTGCCAGCAGCTTGTGGGGGCGGACAGCTGAAGCTTTCTTT
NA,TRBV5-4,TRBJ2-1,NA,CASSSQGWGSYNEQFF,TGTGCCAGCAGCTCGCAGGGGTGGGGCTCCTACAATGAGCAGTTCTTC
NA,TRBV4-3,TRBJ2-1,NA,CASSQDSGLTNEQFF,TGCGCCAGCAGCCAAGATTCGGGGCTAACGAATGAGCAGTTCTTC
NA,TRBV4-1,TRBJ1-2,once,CASSQIGGGGYTF,TGCGCCAGCAGCCAAATTGGGGGCGGTGGCTACACCTTC
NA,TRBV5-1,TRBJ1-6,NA,CASSLVGRERSPLHF,TGCGCCAGCAGCTTGGTGGGCAGGGAGAGATCACCCCTCCACTTT
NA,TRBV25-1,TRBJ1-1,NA,CASSEYGQGNTEAFF,TGTGCCAGCAGTGAATATGGGCAGGGGAACACTGAAGCTTTCTTT
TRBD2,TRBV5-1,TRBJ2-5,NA,CASSLVKRGQETQYF,TGCGCCAGCAGCTTAGTAAAGCGGGGGCAAGAGACCCAGTACTTC
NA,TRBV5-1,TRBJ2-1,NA,CASSSQPSLGNEQFF,TGCGCCAGCAGCTCCCAGCCCTCTTTAGGCAATGAGCAGTTCTTC
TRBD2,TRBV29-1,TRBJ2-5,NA,CSVEFRGGRGETQYF,TGCAGCGTTGAATTCCGGGGGGGGCGAGGAGAGACCCAGTACTTC